The 24 T cell receptor beta chains below come from one sample, sequenced in a study of breast tumors, draining lymph nodes, adjacent tissues (TCRdb year 2016). The method behind the library was multiplex PCR. Sequencer: Illumina HiSeq 2000. The raw public data were reprocessed by TCRdb itself: fastp quality trimming at Q25, MiXCR clonotype calling, in-frame beta chains only. Each entry merges the rows of one CDR3 protein and shows their most common DNA and genes. Counted in this sample were about 220,000 distinct CDR3 sequences; less than 40% of them appeared once. 3% to 4% of the sample belongs to the ten largest clones. Lymph node samples came from the axillary draining lymph nodes of breast cancer patients. Source material: axillary lymph node tissue. Receptor source: a female donor with breast cancer. Some clones in this sample may be carry-over from other donors' samples.

In this sample, this clonotype turned up many times. V usage is TRBV5-1 and J usage is TRBJ2-1; D gene ambiguous. In germline, CDR1 is SGHRS, CDR2 YFSETQ. Trimming removed 1 base from V and 2 bases from J, with 10 bases in between. This CDR3 has 15 residues. The CDR3 nucleotides are TGCGCCAGCAGCTTGAACACCCACCCCTACAATGAGCAGTTCTTC. It translates to CASSLNTHPYNEQFF.

The V gene is TRBV29-1, the J gene TRBJ1-1; TRBD1 aligns across 7 bases. The CDR3 loop spans 15 amino acids. Losses at the gene ends were 6 bases for V and 1 base for J; bases not matched to a gene: 11. The germline gives CDR1 SQVTM, CDR2 ANQGSEA. The CDR3 sequence is CSVLDTGVGNTEAFF. The CDR3 DNA sequence: TGCAGCGTCCTTGACACAGGGGTTGGGAACACTGAAGCTTTCTTT.

This clonotype is classed as medium-sized. The chain employs TRBV11-2 and TRBJ2-5; 15 bases align to TRBD2. After removal of 5 bases from V and 5 bases from J, the junction contained 12 bases not matched to a gene. This CDR3 contains 18 residues. Germline V gene lookup returns CDR1 SGHAT and CDR2 FQNNGV. The CDR3 spells CASSPTGLAGGQGETQYF. CDR3 nucleotides: TGTGCCAGCAGCCCCACGGGACTAGCGGGAGGTCAGGGGGAGACCCAGTACTTC.

This clonotype appeared a single time. Because the CDR3 is missing its conserved closing phenylalanine or tryptophan, this is likely a read error. The limits of the CDR3 on the DNA are not certain, so only TCRdb's listed CDR3 is given. The gene calls are TRBV7-9 and TRBJ1-2. The CDR3 adds up to 15 amino acids, both ends counted. The V gene's germline CDR1 is SEHNR and CDR2 FQNEAQ (reference sequence). CDR3 in amino acids: CASSLEGVGTMATPS.

This clonotype was observed at least ten times. This chain connects TRBV5-5 to TRBJ2-7, with 9 bases lining up with TRBD1. The J segment lost 6 bases and the V segment lost 3 bases, leaving 7 bases of the junction unmatched. This CDR3 has 14 amino acids. Germline assignment: CDR1 SGHKS and CDR2 YYEKEE (reference sequence). Here the CDR3 reads CASSSGQGSVEQYF. DNA of the CDR3: TGTGCCAGCAGCTCCGGACAGGGGTCCGTCGAGCAGTACTTC. The entire variable domain, with the rest obtained from reference TRBV5-5 and TRBJ2-7, is as follows: DAGVTQSPTHLIKTRGQQVTLRCSPISGHKSVSWYQQVLGQGPQFIFQYYEKEERGRGNFPDRFSARQFPNYSSELNVNALLLGDSALYLCASSSGQGSVEQYFGPGTRLTVT.

This clonotype was recorded many times. The chain combines TRBV20-1 with TRBJ2-1, with D possibly TRBD1 on 6 matching bases. V was cut by 3 bases and J by 2 bases, with 14 bases left in between. The CDR3 has 15 amino acids. Germline V gene data show CDR1 as DFQATT and CDR2 as SNEGSKA (reference sequence). CDR3 sequence (DNA): TGCAGTGCTAGGTCAGGGGTGCTACCCTACAATGAGCAGTTCTTC. Its translation: CSARSGVLPYNEQFF.

This clonotype has only a few counts. The genes are TRBV30 and TRBJ1-2; 7 bases fit TRBD1. The V and J ends lost 2 bases and 0 bases, in that order; junction bases with no gene match: 12. This CDR3 is 17 amino acids long. The germline gives CDR1 GTSNPN, CDR2 SVGIG (reference sequence). The chain's CDR3 is CAWSRLPGQPTNYGYTF. CDR3 in DNA: TGTGCCTGGAGTAGGCTACCGGGACAGCCAACTAACTATGGCTACACCTTC.

Many counts were recorded for this clonotype. V is TRBV20-1 and J is TRBJ1-6, with TRBD1 matching over 7 bases. Germline-derived CDR1 and CDR2 are DFQATT and SNEGSKA (reference sequence). After removal of 6 bases from V and 7 bases from J, the junction contained 6 bases not matched to a gene. The CDR3 extends over 13 amino acids. Here the CDR3 DNA reads TGCAGTGCGTCAGGGGGTAGGAATTCACCCCTCCACTTT. This gives the protein CSASGGRNSPLHF.

This clonotype has a handful of counts. This chain uses TRBV6-1 with TRBJ2-5; D is uncertain. The V end was cut by 2 bases, the J end by 2 bases, with 12 bases between. The CDR3 has 15 residues. Germline V gene data show CDR1 as MNHNS and CDR2 as SASEGT. Written as DNA, the CDR3 is TGTGCCAGCAGTGAAATTTGGCAGACACAAGAGACCCAGTACTTC. Encoded protein: CASSEIWQTQETQYF.

This clonotype was seen repeatedly, ten times or more. V is TRBV5-1 and J is TRBJ2-2; 12 nucleotides agree with TRBD1. Unmatched junction bases numbered 5, after V lost 4 bases and J lost 4 bases. In germline, CDR1 is SGHRS, CDR2 YFSETQ. This CDR3 is 16 amino acids long. Here the CDR3 DNA reads TGCGCCAGCAGCGGGGACAGGGGGCATATCACCGGGGAGCTGTTTTTT. It translates to CASSGDRGHITGELFF.

The CDR3 bases are TGTGCCAGCAGCTTAGGGACCCTCTCCTACAATGAAAAACTGTTTTTT. Its translation is CASSLGTLSYNEKLFF. The rearrangement uses TRBV11-2 and TRBJ1-4; D not resolved. CDR1 and CDR2 from the germline V gene are SGHAT and FQNNGV. Trimming cost V 1 base and J 5 bases, with 14 bases left between them. CDR3 length: 16 amino acids.

This clonotype occurred many times. Its ends do not fully match the called genes, so a read error is possible. The chain recombines TRBV7-9 with TRBJ1-2; D is unclear. The CDR3 consists of 15 residues. Germline-derived CDR1 and CDR2 are SEHNR and FQNEAQ (reference sequence). The CDR3 DNA reads TGTGCCAGCAGCGCCTTCGGGGAGTACCACTATGGCTACCCCTTC. It translates to CASSAFGEYHYGYPF. Filled out from reference TRBV7-9 and TRBJ1-2, the complete variable domain reads DTGVSQNPRHKITKRGQNVTFRCDPISEHNRLYWYRQTLGQGPEFLTYFQNEAQLEKSRLLSDRFSAERPKGSFSTLEIQRTEQGDSAMYLCASSAFGEYHYGYPFGSGTRLTVV.

This clonotype was observed a few times. J is TRBJ1-1 and V is TRBV10-3; D not certain. The V gene's germline CDR1 is ENHRY and CDR2 SYGVKD. The length of the CDR3 is 14 residues. The V and J ends lost 2 bases and 0 bases respectively, with 7 bases between them. The chain's CDR3 is CAISEAIMNTEAFF. For the CDR3, the DNA is TGTGCCATCAGTGAGGCAATCATGAACACTGAAGCTTTCTTT.

This clonotype was detected many times. The DNA for the CDR3 is TGTGCCAGCAGTGAAGGCCCCCCTGACAGGGCAGTTTCCTACGAGCAGTACTTC. The encoded protein is CASSEGPPDRAVSYEQYF. The chain combines TRBV2 with TRBJ2-7; 7 positions agree with TRBD1. The germline gives CDR1 SNHLY, CDR2 FYNNEI. This CDR3 spans 18 amino acids. After removal of 1 base from V and 1 base from J, the junction contained 13 bases not matched to a gene.

The J gene is TRBJ1-5, the V gene TRBV6-5, with TRBD1 as a possible D gene (6 bases). Germline V lookup: CDR1 MNHEY, CDR2 SVGAGI. The V end was cut by 6 bases, the J end by 3 bases, with 9 bases between. This CDR3 is built from 13 residues. As DNA, the CDR3 is TGTGCCAGCAGGGGACACACCAATCAGCCCCAGCATTTT. This codes for CASRGHTNQPQHF.

This clonotype was recorded at least ten times. The rearrangement joins TRBV20-1 to TRBJ1-5; a weak D match, TRBD1 (6 bases). V was cut by 4 bases and J by 0 bases, with 16 bases left in between. This CDR3 is built from 16 residues. The germline V gene has CDR1 DFQATT and CDR2 SNEGSKA (reference sequence). This chain's CDR3 is CSATYGQFYSNQPQHF. The CDR3, as DNA: TGCAGTGCTACTTACGGACAGTTCTATAGCAATCAGCCCCAGCATTTT.

This clonotype came up a few times. The V gene is TRBV6-1, the J gene TRBJ1-4, with a tentative D call TRBD1 (5 bases). The germline V and J ends were trimmed by 1 base and 8 bases, with 11 bases remaining between them. The CDR3 totals 14 residues. From germline, CDR1 is MNHNS and CDR2 SASEGT. CDR3 residues: CASSEGAGPEKLFF. CDR3 bases: TGTGCCAGCAGTGAAGGGGCAGGGCCCGAAAAACTGTTTTTT.

The rearrangement joins TRBV6-6 to TRBJ1-3, with D unclear. This CDR3 has 17 residues. Deletions cut 2 bases from V and 0 bases from J, with 14 bases between. The germline gives CDR1 MNHNY, CDR2 SVGAGI (reference sequence). DNA for the CDR3: TGTGCCAGCAGTTACACTAAGGACCCGAGCTCTGGAAACACCATATATTTT. Its protein product is CASSYTKDPSSGNTIYF.

There are many counts of this clonotype. The chain recombines TRBV28 with TRBJ2-7; a weak D match, TRBD2 (6 bases). CDR1 and CDR2 from the germline V gene are MDHEN and SYDVKM. The ends were cut back, 6 bases at V and 6 bases at J, with 12 bases in the middle. This CDR3 comprises 12 residues. This chain's CDR3 is CASRSGLAEQYF. The CDR3 DNA sequence: TGTGCCAGCAGAAGCGGGTTGGCCGAGCAGTACTTC.

This clonotype was found many times. The chain has TRBV19 and TRBJ2-3; 10 nucleotides agree with TRBD2. Losses at the gene ends were 2 bases for V and 10 bases for J; bases not matched to a gene: 0. The germline V gene has CDR1 LNHDA and CDR2 SQIVND (reference sequence). The CDR3 consists of 12 residues. Here the CDR3 DNA reads TGTGCCAGTAGTATACTAGCGGGAGCGCAGTATTTT. Amino acids: CASSILAGAQYF.

This clonotype was recorded a few times. Germline and junction disagree at one end, which may indicate a read error. The chain carries TRBV19 and TRBJ2-5, with D possibly TRBD2 on 6 matching bases. The CDR3 length is 17 residues. Germline V gives CDR1 LNHDA, CDR2 SQIVND (reference sequence). The chain's CDR3 is CASSIDPGFSPRETQSF. The DNA of the CDR3 is TGTGCCAGTAGTATAGACCCAGGGTTTTCCCCCCGGGAGACCCAGTCCTTC.

This clonotype has a count of ten or more. A much larger clone lies one base from this, so it may be a read error. J is TRBJ1-5 and V is TRBV6-5, with 11 bases identical to TRBD1. V trimming: 6 bases; J trimming: 4 bases; junction bases outside the gene matches: 5. The CDR3 has 15 amino acids. Germline V gives CDR1 MNHEY, CDR2 SVGAGI. CDR3 nucleotide sequence: TGTGCCAGCAGCCCGGACAGGGGGCCTAATCAGCCCCAGCATTTT. This codes for CASSPDRGPNQPQHF.

Ten or more counts support this clonotype. This chain joins TRBV13 and TRBJ2-3; TRBD1 matches 9 bases. The V gene's germline CDR1 is PRHDT and CDR2 FYEKMQ (reference sequence). The CDR3 sequence is 15 residues long. J gave up 7 bases and V 3 bases, and 8 bases lay outside the gene matches. CDR3 protein: CASSLGDRDEYTQYF. In DNA form, the CDR3 reads TGTGCCAGCAGCTTGGGGGACAGGGACGAATATACGCAGTATTTT.

About this clonotype: One end of the junction is discordant with germline, which a read error may explain. The chain joins TRBV7-9 to TRBJ1-2; 9 bases map to TRBD1. CDR1 is SEHNR, CDR2 FQNEAQ, per germline (reference sequence). The CDR3 has 15 amino acids. The CDR3 region has the DNA TGTGCCAGCAGCTCGTGGTCGGGACAGGGAGGCGGCTACCCCTTC. This encodes CASSSWSGQGGGYPF.